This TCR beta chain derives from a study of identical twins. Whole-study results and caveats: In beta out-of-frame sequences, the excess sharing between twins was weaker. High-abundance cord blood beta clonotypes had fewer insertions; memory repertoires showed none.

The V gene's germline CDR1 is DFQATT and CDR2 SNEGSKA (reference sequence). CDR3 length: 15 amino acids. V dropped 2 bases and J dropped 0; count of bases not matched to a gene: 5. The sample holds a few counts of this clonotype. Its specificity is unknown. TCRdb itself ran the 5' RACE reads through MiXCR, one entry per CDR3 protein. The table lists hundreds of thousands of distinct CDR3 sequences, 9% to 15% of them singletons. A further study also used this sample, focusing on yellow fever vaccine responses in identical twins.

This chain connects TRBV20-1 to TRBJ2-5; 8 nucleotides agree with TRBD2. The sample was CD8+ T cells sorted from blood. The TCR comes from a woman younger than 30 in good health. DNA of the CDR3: TGCAGTGCTAGATCCGGGGGGGCGTACCAAGAGACCCAGTACTTC. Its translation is CSARSGGAYQETQYF.